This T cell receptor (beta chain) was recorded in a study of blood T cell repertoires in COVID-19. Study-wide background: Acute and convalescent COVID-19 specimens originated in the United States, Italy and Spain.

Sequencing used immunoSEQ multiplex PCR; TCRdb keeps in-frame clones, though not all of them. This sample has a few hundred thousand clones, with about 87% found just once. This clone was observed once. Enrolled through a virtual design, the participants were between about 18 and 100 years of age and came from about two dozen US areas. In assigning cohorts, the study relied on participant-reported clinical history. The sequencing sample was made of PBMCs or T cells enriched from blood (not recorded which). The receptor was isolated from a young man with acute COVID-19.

The CDR3 region has the DNA TGTGCCAGCAGCTTTTCACTAGCGGGAGGGGGCGCAGATACGCAGTATTTT. Its translation is CASSFSLAGGGADTQYF. The rearrangement joins TRBV7-3 to TRBJ2-3, with 13 bases aligning to TRBD2. The germline V gene encodes CDR1 SGHTA and CDR2 FQGTGA. The J segment lost 4 bases and the V segment lost 3 bases, leaving 7 bases of the junction unmatched. The CDR3 is 17 amino acids.